This T cell receptor (beta chain) was captured by sequencing in a study of Ad26.COV2.S vaccination and SARS-CoV-2 variants. Treatment reported: about 20 received Ad26.COV2.S at low or high dose, single or two shots; roughly five received placebo; per-sample allocation not given. Day 63 following the first vaccine or placebo injection was when the samples were taken. The shot given was an Ad26 vector that makes Wuhan-strain SARS-CoV-2 spike. A word on this clone: Its antigen is undetermined.

Study conclusions and caveats: Vaccine and placebo recipients had similar non-spike TCR breadth.

The assay was immunoSEQ multiplex PCR, and TCRdb's table has in-frame clones only and misses some. The data hold around 250,000 clones, with 87% observed a single time. This CDR3 spans 14 amino acids. The V end was cut by 5 bases, the J end by 4 bases, with 16 bases between. Germline V gives CDR1 SGHKS, CDR2 YYEKEE (reference sequence). This receptor was identified in a person aged 18-60 years who received the Ad26.COV2.S COVID-19 vaccine or a placebo. The sequencing used peripheral blood, collected in a trial of Ad26.COV2.S vaccine versus placebo. J is TRBJ2-7 and V is TRBV5-5; D is undetermined. CDR3 sequence: CASSQQNDWYEQYF. In DNA form, the CDR3 reads TGTGCCAGCAGTCAACAGAATGACTGGTACGAGCAGTACTTC.